A single sample gave rise to the 18 T cell receptor beta chains below, sequenced in a study of T cells after posttransplantation cyclophosphamide. Data came from immunoSEQ multiplex PCR; TCRdb stores just in-frame clones and leaves some out. Listed for the sample are 7,000 or so clones, none seen a single time. Busulfan-fludarabine conditioning, marrow transplant, and cyclophosphamide on days +3 and +4 were administered. This specimen consisted of PBMCs, obtained after allogeneic stem cell transplant with posttransplant cyclophosphamide. The source of these receptors is a female patient aged 50 to 60 who received an allogeneic stem cell transplant from an unrelated donor, was CMV-positive, and had acute GVHD only. The graft donor may account for some of the T cells.

This clone is medium-sized in the sample. The gene calls are TRBV28 and TRBJ1-4; D is undetermined. V was clipped by 5 bases and J by 5 bases, with 18 bases between them. Germline lookup yields CDR1 MDHEN and CDR2 SYDVKM. This CDR3 has 16 amino acids. CDR3 amino acids: CASSNSGETQNEKLFF. The CDR3 DNA follows: TGTGCCAGCAGTAACAGCGGGGAGACCCAGAATGAAAAACTGTTTTTT. Full variable domain (rest looked up from reference TRBV28 and TRBJ1-4): DVKVTQSSRYLVKRTGEKVFLECVQDMDHENMFWYRQDPGLGLRLIYFSYDVKMKEKGDIPEGYSVSREKKERFSLILESASTNQTSMYLCASSNSGETQNEKLFFGSGTQLSVL.

This clone is medium-sized (0.01 to 0.1%) by share. The V call is TRBV2, the J call TRBJ1-3, with a possible D match to TRBD1 (6 bases). V was pared by 5 bases and J by 3 bases, with 14 bases between. CDR3 length: 15 amino acids. The germline V gene encodes CDR1 SNHLY and CDR2 FYNNEI. CDR3 protein: CASSPQGQRGNTIYF. The CDR3 DNA reads as TGTGCCAGCAGTCCGCAGGGGCAACGTGGAAACACCATATATTTT.

At least ten counts were recorded for this clone. The rearrangement links TRBV19 to TRBJ2-5; a weak D match, TRBD2 (5 bases). Trimming removed 2 bases from V and 7 bases from J, with 14 bases in between. From germline, CDR1 is LNHDA and CDR2 SQIVND (reference sequence). This CDR3 spans 14 amino acids. CDR3 loop: CASSILAHAMTQYF. Here the CDR3 DNA reads TGTGCCAGTAGTATACTAGCTCACGCAATGACCCAGTACTTC. The full variable domain, rest sourced from reference TRBV19 and TRBJ2-5, is DGGITQSPKYLFRKEGQNVTLSCEQNLNHDAMYWYRQDPGQGLRLIYYSQIVNDFQKGDIAEGYSVSREKKESFPLTVTSAQKNPTAFYLCASSILAHAMTQYFGPGTRLLVL.

This clone was counted ten times or more. The chain carries TRBV11-1 and TRBJ2-7, with 8 bases fitting TRBD1. Germline V gene data show CDR1 as SGHAT and CDR2 as FQDESV (reference sequence). Trimming at V came to 5 bases and at J to 0 bases, leaving 9 bases not matched to a gene. The CDR3 runs to 16 residues. CDR3 residues: CASSRTGQGSSYEQYF. CDR3 DNA: TGTGCCAGCAGCCGAACTGGACAGGGCAGCTCCTACGAGCAGTACTTC.

This clone has ten or more counts. The chain employs TRBV6-5 and TRBJ2-7, with D possibly TRBD1 on 6 matching bases. Germline V gives CDR1 MNHEY, CDR2 SVGAGI. The CDR3 is made up of 16 amino acids. The V and J ends lost 4 bases and 6 bases respectively, with 22 bases between them. The CDR3 sequence is CASSSLGPGHVSEQYF. The CDR3 nucleotides read TGTGCCAGCAGTTCACTTGGACCGGGACACGTATCCGAGCAGTACTTC.

There are many counts of this clone. V is TRBV5-4 and J is TRBJ2-5; weak D call: TRBD2 (6 bases). Trimming took off 1 base at V and 1 base at J, with 8 bases between the two ends. The CDR3 has 14 amino acids. Germline CDR1 SGHNT, CDR2 YYREEE (reference sequence). The CDR3 sequence: CASSLRAGQETQYF. CDR3 nucleotide sequence: TGTGCCAGCAGCTTGCGAGCGGGCCAAGAGACCCAGTACTTC.

This clone was recorded many times. Other DNA sequences from this sample encode an identical CDR3 as well. The CDR3 loop is CASGLVRTLGFLGEGKNIQYF. The DNA for the CDR3 is TGTGCTAGTGGTTTGGTCAGGACTCTGGGATTTTTAGGAGAGGGCAAAAACATTCAGTACTTC. The V gene is TRBV12-5, the J gene TRBJ2-4; TRBD2 is a possible D gene (5 bases). Per the germline V gene, CDR1 is LGHNT and CDR2 is FRNRAP. The CDR3 contains 21 residues. V lost 0 bases, J lost 3 bases, and 27 bases lay in between. Using reference TRBV12-5 and TRBJ2-4 for the parts outside the CDR3, the full variable domain is DARVTQTPRHKVTEMGQEVTMRCQPILGHNTVFWYRQTMMQGLELLAYFRNRAPLDDSGMPKDRFSAEMPDATLATLKIQPSEPRDSAVYFCASGLVRTLGFLGEGKNIQYFGAGTRLSVL.

By proportion, this clone is medium-sized. The rearrangement joins TRBV6-5 to TRBJ1-1; 7 nucleotides align to TRBD1. This CDR3 is 14 amino acids long. Trimming at V came to 0 bases and at J to 10 bases, leaving 8 bases not matched to a gene. CDR1 MNHEY and CDR2 SVGAGI come from the germline V gene. The DNA of the CDR3 is TGTGCCAGCAGTTACTCGCGAGACAGGGAAGCAGCTTTCTTT. Translating it yields CASSYSRDREAAFF.

In its sample, this clone ranks as medium-sized. The CDR3 bases are TGTGCCAGCAGCTTCCCGGGACAGAGGGTATGGGAGACCCAGTACTTC. As protein: CASSFPGQRVWETQYF. This chain connects TRBV7-9 to TRBJ2-5, with TRBD1 identical over 7 bases. CDR3 length: 16 amino acids. Trimming at V came to 3 bases and at J to 5 bases, leaving 12 bases not matched to a gene. Germline V gene lookup returns CDR1 SEHNR and CDR2 FQNEAQ (reference sequence).

This clone was recorded many times. The chain is built from TRBV7-3 and TRBJ2-3; a weak D match, TRBD2 (7 bases). Germline V gives CDR1 SGHTA, CDR2 FQGTGA. The CDR3 is made up of 16 amino acids. V was cut by 3 bases and J by 4 bases, with 17 bases left in between. CDR3 in amino acids: CASSFLAGARADTQYF. The CDR3 DNA is TGTGCCAGCAGCTTCCTCGCGGGGGCGAGGGCAGATACGCAGTATTTT.

This clone was seen many times. The chain employs TRBV4-1 and TRBJ2-7; 8 nucleotides agree with TRBD1. This CDR3 has 14 amino acids. CDR1 is MGHRA and CDR2 is YSYEKL in the germline V gene. V lost 4 bases, J lost 6 bases, and 8 bases stayed unmatched. The CDR3 DNA reads TGCGCCAGCAGCCCCGAGTCACAGGGGGGCGAGCAGTACTTC. Amino acid sequence: CASSPESQGGEQYF.

This clone was seen ten or more times. The chain links TRBV5-6 to TRBJ1-3; 8 bases fit TRBD1. The CDR3 has 17 amino acids. Germline assignment: CDR1 SGHDT and CDR2 YYEEEE. J was trimmed by 4 bases and V by 4 bases; bases with no gene match: 13. CDR3 coding DNA: TGTGCCAGCAGCCCCGGGGGCAGGGGGCCACCGGGAAACACCATATATTTT. Residues: CASSPGGRGPPGNTIYF.

This clone was counted ten times or more. CDR3: CASSQVGSGMTEAFF. CDR3 nucleotide sequence: TGTGCCAGCAGCCAAGTTGGGTCAGGAATGACTGAAGCTTTCTTT. This chain uses TRBV14 with TRBJ1-1; D ambiguous. Germline loops: CDR1 SGHDN, CDR2 FVKESK. V dropped 1 base and J dropped 5 bases, with 14 bases sitting between them. The CDR3 is 15 amino acids.

Within the sample, this clone is medium-sized. This chain links TRBV6-5 with TRBJ2-1; the match to TRBD2 covers 7 bases. This CDR3 is 15 amino acids long. The germline V gene encodes CDR1 MNHEY and CDR2 SVGAGI. V lost 5 bases, J lost 9 bases, and 13 bases stayed unmatched. The CDR3 sequence is CASSLTGLGGGEQFF. CDR3 DNA sequence: TGTGCCAGCAGTCTAACGGGTCTTGGGGGGGGTGAGCAGTTCTTC.

This clone was counted at least ten times. This sequence joins TRBV19 and TRBJ1-5, with TRBD1 matching over 8 bases. Germline V lookup: CDR1 LNHDA, CDR2 SQIVND (reference sequence). This CDR3 spans 15 amino acids. V trimming: 7 bases; J trimming: 5 bases; junction bases outside the gene matches: 10. CDR3: CASNTLDRGDQPQHF. The CDR3 nucleotides are TGTGCCAGTAACACACTCGACAGGGGAGATCAGCCCCAGCATTTT. The full variable domain, in which reference TRBV19 and TRBJ1-5 provide the parts outside the CDR3, is DGGITQSPKYLFRKEGQNVTLSCEQNLNHDAMYWYRQDPGQGLRLIYYSQIVNDFQKGDIAEGYSVSREKKESFPLTVTSAQKNPTAFYLCASNTLDRGDQPQHFGDGTRLSIL.

This clone was seen repeatedly, ten times or more. CDR3 in amino acids: CASSPGVRVGYEQYF. The CDR3 bases are TGTGCCAGCAGCCCGGGGGTCAGGGTTGGGTACGAGCAGTACTTC. The chain combines TRBV7-8 with TRBJ2-7; a possible D gene is TRBD2 (6 bases). The CDR3 has 15 amino acids. The ends were cut back, 5 bases at V and 4 bases at J, with 18 bases in the middle. Germline CDR1 and CDR2: SGHVS and FQNEAQ.

This clone was detected many times. V gene TRBV2 combines with J gene TRBJ2-7, with TRBD2 matching 8 bases. Germline V lookup: CDR1 SNHLY, CDR2 FYNNEI. V shed 7 bases and J 0 bases; nucleotides not matched to a gene: 8. This CDR3 has 15 amino acids. The CDR3 loop reads CASNLLSGDSYEQYF. CDR3 DNA sequence: TGTGCCAGCAATCTACTTAGCGGGGACTCCTACGAGCAGTACTTC.

This clone was detected many times. The identical CDR3 is also encoded by other nucleotide sequences in the sample. The chain couples TRBV5-1 to TRBJ2-5; 8 nucleotides agree with TRBD1. The CDR3 is made up of 14 amino acids. With V trimmed by 4 bases and J by 5 bases, 7 bases remained unmatched. CDR1 is SGHRS and CDR2 is YFSETQ in the germline V gene. CDR3 amino acids: CASSPQGGPETQYF. In nucleotides, the CDR3 is TGCGCCAGCAGCCCACAGGGGGGACCGGAGACCCAGTACTTC.